This T cell receptor (beta chain) originates from a study of blood T cell repertoires in COVID-19. Study-wide background: There were acute and convalescent COVID-19 samples, and they came from the United States, Italy and Spain. The analysed material was cDNA or gDNA that came from T cells, B-cell-depleted T cells, or PBMCs.

V was clipped by 6 bases and J by 4 bases, with 13 bases between them. The CDR3 runs to 14 residues. CDR1 is MDHEN, CDR2 SYDVKM, per germline. How the authors handled the data: Amplification of reference gene primers provided the estimated nucleated cell counts. TCRdb keeps only in-frame clones here, not all; method: immunoSEQ multiplex PCR. The DNA gave D and trimming, while V, J and clone size come from that table. The data hold 80,000 to 100,000 clones, with 80% observed a single time. Sequencing used peripheral blood. This clonotype was obtained from a middle-aged man who had recovered from COVID-19. V is TRBV28 and J is TRBJ2-4; possibly TRBD1 for D (6 bases). CDR3 bases: TGTGCCAGCAGCTATGACAGGAAGAAAAACATTCAGTACTTC. Its translation: CASSYDRKKNIQYF.